A single sample gave rise to the 3 T cell receptor beta chains below, sequenced in a study of cytomegalovirus exposure and HLA in healthy donors. Primers included in the PCR were 60 Vbeta and 13 Jbeta primers. Repertoires were generated with immunoSEQ multiplex PCR, while TCRdb's copy carries only in-frame clones and drops some. This table holds 130,000 or so clones, roughly 86% found once. Sequencing used PBMCs. These receptor sequences come from a man aged 18 to 30 in good health and CMV-seronegative.

In its sample, this clone was seen once. This rearrangement joins TRBV18 to TRBJ1-1; possibly TRBD1 for D (5 bases). The ends were cut back, 6 bases at V and 5 bases at J, with 19 bases in the middle. Germline V gene sequence: CDR1 KGHSH, CDR2 LQKENI. This CDR3 spans 15 amino acids. CDR3 nucleotides: TGTGCCAGCTCCCCGTTTTCAGGGATGCAGACTGAAGCTTTCTTT. This sequence encodes CASSPFSGMQTEAFF.

The rearrangement uses TRBV7-9 and TRBJ1-1, with D maybe TRBD1 (6 bases). V was cut by 3 bases and J by 5 bases, with 19 bases left in between. The CDR3 contains 16 residues. Per germline, CDR1 SEHNR and CDR2 FQNEAQ (reference sequence). The CDR3 loop reads CASSLVGGGAKTEAFF. The DNA for the CDR3 is TGTGCCAGCAGCTTGGTCGGGGGGGGCGCGAAGACTGAAGCTTTCTTT.

V gene TRBV7-9 combines with J gene TRBJ2-7; TRBD2 aligns across 10 bases. The CDR3 has 16 amino acids. V gave up 0 bases and J gave up 3 bases; unmatched junction bases: 5. The germline gives CDR1 SEHNR, CDR2 FQNEAQ (reference sequence). In nucleotides, the CDR3 is TGTGCCAGCAGCTTAGCGCCACTAGCGGGGCTCTACGAGCAGTACTTC. Translating it yields CASSLAPLAGLYEQYF. The whole variable domain, remainder taken from reference TRBV7-9 and TRBJ2-7, is DTGVSQNPRHKITKRGQNVTFRCDPISEHNRLYWYRQTLGQGPEFLTYFQNEAQLEKSRLLSDRFSAERPKGSFSTLEIQRTEQGDSAMYLCASSLAPLAGLYEQYFGPGTRLTVT.